This T cell receptor beta chain derives from a study of T cell repertoires in cytomegalovirus infection. Study-wide results and limits: CMV-specific TCR beta clonotypes restricted by HLA-C were the ones dominating the ex vivo response.

Germline V CDR1 and CDR2: LNHNV, YYDKDF (reference sequence). The CDR3 is 15 residues long. One entry per CDR3 protein, called by TCRdb with MiXCR from the reads. The top ten hold about 14% of the sample, which has some 920,000 distinct CDR3 sequences, more than 25% seen once. As to this clonotype: Its specificity is not known. A junction end diverges from the germline sequence, so it may reflect a read error.

The TCR sequence derives from a human donor in good health (CMV status not recorded). Some clones in this sample may be carry-over from other donors' samples. The sequencing here drew on cultured CD8+ T cells from PBMCs, taken from culture after CMV antigen stimulation. The chain couples TRBV15 to TRBJ1-5; D gene ambiguous. The CDR3 nucleotides are TGCGCCACCAGCCCTGAACTAGGAGGCGATCAGCCCCAGCATTTT. This codes for CATSPELGGDQPQHF.